This T cell receptor beta chain comes out of a study of regulatory T cells in long-lasting Graves disease. The study's findings and limits: When disease was persistent, TRBV28, TRBJ1-2 and TRBJ2-5 were the favored segments.

Germline lookup yields CDR1 MNHNS and CDR2 SASEGT. Trimming left V 2 bases short and J 8 bases short, with 24 bases between. There are 17 residues in the CDR3. At least ten counts were recorded for this clonotype. No antigen is known for it. CDR3 regions were amplified by Arm-PCR using iRepertoire HTBI primers to build TCR beta libraries. One entry per CDR3 protein results from TCRdb running MiXCR on the multiplex PCR reads. The sample lists 500,000 to 700,000 distinct CDR3 sequences, 16% seen once, with more than 15% in the top ten. This sample's time point: newly diagnosed GD, antithyroid drugs for less than 3 months. The TCR library was prepared using RNA isolated from PBMCs. The sample was also linked to a second study, of T cells in Graves' hyperthyroidism and ophthalmopathy.

This receptor was taken from a young woman with Graves disease. The material was peripheral blood mononuclear cells (PBMCs), obtained at new diagnosis, from a patient treated with antithyroid drugs. The gene calls are TRBV6-1 and TRBJ1-2; maybe TRBD1 (5 bases). CDR3: CASSEYPPQGRTGGYTF. Written as DNA, the CDR3 is TGTGCCAGCAGTGAATATCCCCCTCAGGGCCGGACGGGGGGCTACACCTTC.